The rows below give T cell receptor beta chains drawn from one sample of a study of blood T cell repertoires in COVID-19. Libraries were prepared by immunoSEQ multiplex PCR; TCRdb keeps only in-frame clonotypes and omits some of them. The profile shows 93,000 or so clones, 75% to 90% of them singletons. Sequencing used peripheral blood. These receptors all come from a human donor in a cohort sampled during active or convalescent COVID-19. Both conserved end residues are part of each CDR3. Each record gives: J gene, D gene, V gene, clone size, CDR3 DNA, CDR3 protein. A D gene is named only where the DNA matches it firmly. Only part of the rows carry a size: once, few, many, or a class if the clone is expanded.

TRBJ2-1 | TRBD2 | TRBV11-3 | NA | TGTGCCAGCAGCTTAGCCCTAGCGGGCAATGAGCAGTTCTTC | CASSLALAGNEQFF
TRBJ2-1 | TRBD1 | TRBV20-1 | NA | TGCAGTGCTGGGACAGGTCTTGAGCAGTTCTTC | CSAGTGLEQFF
TRBJ1-5 | TRBD1 | TRBV28 | NA | TGTGCCAGCAGTTCGACAGGGCAGCCCCAGCATTTT | CASSSTGQPQHF
TRBJ1-5 | TRBD1 | TRBV4-1 | NA | TGCGCCAGCAGCCTAAACAGGGGGGCCGGGAGCAATCAGCCCCAGCATTTT | CASSLNRGAGSNQPQHF
TRBJ1-1 | TRBD1 | TRBV7-2 | once | TGTGCCAGCAGCCCGCAAAGACAGGGTATTGAAGCTTTCTTT | CASSPQRQGIEAFF
TRBJ1-5 | NA | TRBV4-1 | NA | TGCGCCAGCAGCCAAGAAGAGGATCAGCCCCAGCATTTT | CASSQEEDQPQHF
TRBJ1-2 | NA | TRBV5-1 | once | TGCGCCAGCAGCTTGGACGGGAACTATGGCTACACCTTC | CASSLDGNYGYTF
TRBJ2-2 | NA | TRBV24-1 | few | TGTGCCACCAGTGATTCAGGGGACGGTCGGCGCCGGGGAGCTGTTTTT | CATSDSGDGRRRGAVF
TRBJ2-1 | TRBD1 | TRBV6-5 | NA | TGTGCCAGCAGAACAGGGGGTTCCTACAATGAGCAGTTCTTC | CASRTGGSYNEQFF
TRBJ1-5 | NA | TRBV15 | NA | TGTGCCACCAGCAGAGAGGGCGGGAATCAGCCCCAGCATTTT | CATSREGGNQPQHF
TRBJ2-7 | NA | TRBV7-2 | NA | TGTGCCAGCAGCACAGGGCTCTCGGGCTCCTACGAGCAGTACTTC | CASSTGLSGSYEQYF
TRBJ1-1 | NA | TRBV19 | NA | TGTGCCAGTACCCCCTGGGGGGTTAACACTGAAGCTTTCTTT | CASTPWGVNTEAFF
TRBJ1-6 | NA | TRBV6-5 | NA | TGTGCCAGCAGTTACTTGGAGACGGCACCCCTCCACTTT | CASSYLETAPLHF
TRBJ2-7 | NA | TRBV3-1/TRBV3-2 | few | TGTGCCAGCAGCCCCAGAGGAGGGTACGAGCAGTACTTC | CASSPRGGYEQYF
TRBJ2-1 | NA | TRBV11-2 | NA | TGTGCCAGCAGCCCCGACCCGACAGACAATGAGCAGTTCTTC | CASSPDPTDNEQFF
TRBJ2-3 | TRBD2 | TRBV3-1/TRBV3-2 | NA | TGTGCCAGCAGCCAAGGAGGAGGACTAGCGGGGGCCCCCGGCACAGATACGCAGTATTTT | CASSQGGGLAGAPGTDTQYF
TRBJ1-3 | NA | TRBV18 | NA | TGTGCCAGCTCACCACCCCCGGGTCCGGGAAACACCATATATTTT | CASSPPPGPGNTIYF
TRBJ1-2 | NA | TRBV29-1 | NA | TGCAGCGTTGAAACCTCCAGGGGCGGCTATGGCTACACCTTC | CSVETSRGGYGYTF
TRBJ2-7 | NA | TRBV5-1 | few | TGCGCCAGCAGCTTGGACTTATCTCTTCTCGAGCAGTACTTC | CASSLDLSLLEQYF
TRBJ2-1 | TRBD1 | TRBV5-6 | NA | TGTGCCAGCAGCCCCCGGGACAGGGGAATCAATCCCTACAATGAGCAGTTCTTC | CASSPRDRGINPYNEQFF
TRBJ2-7 | NA | TRBV5-1 | NA | TGCGCCAGCAGCTTGGCCCAGGCGAGGGACGAGCAGTACTTC | CASSLAQARDEQYF
TRBJ1-5 | TRBD1 | TRBV19 | NA | TGTGCCAGTAGTGCCCGGGACAGGGCTAGCAATCAGCCCCAGCATTTT | CASSARDRASNQPQHF
TRBJ1-2 | NA | TRBV4-2 | NA | TGTGCCAGCAGCCAAGACGGGGCTAACTATGGCTACACCTTC | CASSQDGANYGYTF
TRBJ2-7 | NA | TRBV6-5 | once | TGTGCCAGCAGCACGGGGGGCGTCTACGAGCAGTACTTC | CASSTGGVYEQYF
TRBJ1-6 | TRBD1 | TRBV5-6 | NA | TGTGCCAGCAGCGCCGGGACAGGGGTGTTCCCCCTCCACTTT | CASSAGTGVFPLHF
TRBJ1-1 | NA | TRBV7-6 | NA | TGTGCCAGCAGCTTGGACAAGACGAACACTGAAGCTTTCTTT | CASSLDKTNTEAFF
TRBJ1-2 | TRBD1 | TRBV6-6 | once | TGTGCCAGCAGTTACGATGGCAGGGGGCTTGGCTACACCTTC | CASSYDGRGLGYTF
TRBJ2-7 | NA | TRBV6-6 | NA | TGTGCCAGCAGTCCAGGGAGGATAGGGTACGAGCAGTACTTC | CASSPGRIGYEQYF
TRBJ1-2 | TRBD1 | TRBV19 | NA | TGTGCCAGTACCAACCGGGCAGGGGGATCCTATGGCTACACCTTC | CASTNRAGGSYGYTF
TRBJ1-1 | NA | TRBV6-5 | NA | TGTGCCAGCACCCACAGCAGGAACACTGAAGCTTTCTTT | CASTHSRNTEAFF
TRBJ1-1 | TRBD1 | TRBV25-1 | once | TGTGCCAGCATCCCGAGCACAGGGGGCAGCACTGAAGCTTTCTTT | CASIPSTGGSTEAFF